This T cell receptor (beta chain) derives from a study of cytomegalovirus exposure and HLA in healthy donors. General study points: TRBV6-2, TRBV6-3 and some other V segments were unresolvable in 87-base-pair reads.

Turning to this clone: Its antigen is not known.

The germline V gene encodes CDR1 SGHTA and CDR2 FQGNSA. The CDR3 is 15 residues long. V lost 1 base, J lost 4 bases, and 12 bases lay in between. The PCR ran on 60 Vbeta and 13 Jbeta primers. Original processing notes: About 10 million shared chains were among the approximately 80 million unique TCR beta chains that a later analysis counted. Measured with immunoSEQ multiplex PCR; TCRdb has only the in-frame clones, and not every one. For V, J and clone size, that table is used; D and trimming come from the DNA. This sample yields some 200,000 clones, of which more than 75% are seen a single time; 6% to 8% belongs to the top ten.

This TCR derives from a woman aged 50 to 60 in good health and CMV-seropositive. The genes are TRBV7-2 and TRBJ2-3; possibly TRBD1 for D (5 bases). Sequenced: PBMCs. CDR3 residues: CASSLEGQPPDTQYF. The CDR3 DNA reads TGTGCCAGCAGCTTAGAGGGGCAGCCTCCAGATACGCAGTATTTT.